This record covers a single T cell receptor beta chain. The entry originates in a study of graft-versus-host responses after intestinal transplantation. Study background: The transplants performed in recipients were multivisceral, liver-intestinal, or isolated intestinal. Anti-thymocyte globulin induction preceded around 3 years of tacrolimus and steroid maintenance in all recipients.

Repertoires were generated with immunoSEQ multiplex PCR, while TCRdb's copy carries only in-frame clones and drops some. In the table there are over 80,000 clones, roughly 82% of which are singletons. The germline V gene encodes CDR1 KGHSH and CDR2 LQKENI. Trimming took 6 bases from V and 7 from J, leaving 19 bases between them. The CDR3 sequence is 15 residues long. This receptor was obtained from a human patient who received an intestinal transplant, so some T cells may come from the graft donor. The sample here was PBMCs, taken 255 days after intestinal transplant. V usage is TRBV18 and J usage is TRBJ2-1; D is perhaps TRBD2 (7 bases). The CDR3, as DNA: TGTGCCAGCTCCCCGGTTTGGGGGAGGGGGAATGAGCAGTTCTTC. Its protein product is CASSPVWGRGNEQFF.